These T cell receptor beta chains were read from a single sample in a study of response to subunit inactivated influenza vaccine. TCRdb re-called the RT-PCR reads with MiXCR, one entry per CDR3 protein. Of roughly 550,000 distinct CDR3 sequences in the sample, 20% to 25% were seen once. The sample was also reused in another study, on T cells expressing NK-cell markers.

Sequencing used CD4+ T cells sorted from PBMCs, obtained roughly 12 days after vaccination. The receptors here all came from a man in his fifties who received an inactivated influenza vaccine. The CDR3 runs from the conserved cysteine through the conserved F or W. A D gene is named only where the DNA matches it firmly. Expanded clones get a size class; other rows say once, few or many, or leave the size out.

>few|TRBJ2-3|TRBV4-1|NA
TGCGCCAGCAGCCAAGATTATCGGGGGGATACGCAGTATTTT
CASSQDYRGDTQYF
>NA|TRBJ1-2|TRBV7-8|TRBD1
TGTGCCAGCAGCCAAACCGGGACAGGGTATGGCTACACCTTC
CASSQTGTGYGYTF
>few|TRBJ2-3|TRBV29-1|NA
TGCAGCGTTGAGGGGAGAATCACAGATACGCAGTATTTT
CSVEGRITDTQYF
>few|TRBJ2-3|TRBV6-4|NA
TGTGCCAGCAGTGAAGTCCCCGCTCAGACGCAGTATTTT
CASSEVPAQTQYF
>NA|TRBJ2-1|TRBV5-5|NA
TGTGCCAGCAGCTTGACTCAAGAGCAGTTCTTC
CASSLTQEQFF
>few|TRBJ2-7|TRBV18|TRBD1
TGTGCCAGCTCACCTACAGGACAGGGGAGTTACGAGCAGTACTTC
CASSPTGQGSYEQYF
>few|TRBJ2-7|TRBV29-1|NA
TGCAGCGTTCGTGGCAGGGATTACGAGCAGTACTTC
CSVRGRDYEQYF
>NA|TRBJ2-6|TRBV6-2/TRBV6-3|NA
TGTGCCAGCAGTTACCTCCCGTTAGGGGCCAACGTCCTGACTTTC
CASSYLPLGANVLTF
>many|TRBJ2-7|TRBV5-1|NA
TGCGCCAGCAGCTTGGAGGCTACCTACGAGCAGTACTTC
CASSLEATYEQYF
>few|TRBJ2-5|TRBV7-8|NA
TGTGCCAGCAGCCTAGAGGCTTTAGGGATAGAGACCCAGTACTTC
CASSLEALGIETQYF
>NA|TRBJ1-1|TRBV29-1|NA
TGCAGCGTTGCCCGGCACACGGCCTTGGGGGACACTGAAGCTTTCTTT
CSVARHTALGDTEAFF
>NA|TRBJ2-1|TRBV4-2|TRBD1
TGTGCCAGCAGCCAAGGACAGGGGGTGGATGAGCAGTTCTTC
CASSQGQGVDEQFF
>few|TRBJ1-2|TRBV7-2|NA
TGTGCCAGCAGCAAAGCGGCAGGGGAGCGCTATGGCTACACCTTC
CASSKAAGERYGYTF
>NA|TRBJ2-5|TRBV6-1|NA
TGTGCCAGCAGAAACGGACGGCACCACCAAGAGACCCAGTACTTC
CASRNGRHHQETQYF
>NA|TRBJ2-5|TRBV2|TRBD2
TGTGCCAGCAGTACCTCCGGGACTAGCGGGGATCAAGAGACCCAGTACTTC
CASSTSGTSGDQETQYF
>few|TRBJ2-1|TRBV5-6|NA
TGTGCCAGCAGCGAAAACCGTCCCGGGGTCCGTGAGCAGTTCTTC
CASSENRPGVREQFF
>few|TRBJ1-4|TRBV6-1|NA
TGTGCCAGCAGTGAAGGGCCGATTAATGAAAAACTGTTTTTT
CASSEGPINEKLFF
>NA|TRBJ2-2|TRBV6-4|NA
TGTGCCGTCAGAGGTGGCACCGGGGAGCTGTTTTTT
CAVRGGTGELFF
>NA|TRBJ1-2|TRBV28|TRBD1
TGTGCCAGCAGCCTACTGACAGGGACCCGGAACGACTATGGCTACACCTTC
CASSLLTGTRNDYGYTF
>many|TRBJ2-2|TRBV6-5|NA
TGTGCCAGCACCAATGGACGGCAGGGTCTTCGATGGGGTCGTCAAAACACCGGGGAGCTGTTTTTT
CASTNGRQGLRWGRQNTGELFF
>many|TRBJ1-3|TRBV12-3/TRBV12-4|NA
TGTGCCAGCAGTCAACAGGGTTCTGGAAACACCATATATTTT
CASSQQGSGNTIYF
>once|TRBJ2-1|TRBV7-2|NA
TGTGCCAGCAGCTTAGCTCCCCAGGGAGTTCCGTTCTTC
CASSLAPQGVPFF
>few|TRBJ1-5|TRBV29-1|NA
TGCAGCGTTGAGGTGGAACCCAATCAGCCCCAGCATTTT
CSVEVEPNQPQHF
>few|TRBJ2-7|TRBV20-1|NA
TGCAGTGCTATGAGTAGAGTGAACTCCTACGAGCAGTACTTC
CSAMSRVNSYEQYF
>few|TRBJ2-1|TRBV6-2/TRBV6-3|TRBD2
TGTGCCAGCACTTTAGCGGGAAGAAACTACAATGAGCAGTTCTTC
CASTLAGRNYNEQFF
>NA|TRBJ2-7|TRBV7-2|TRBD2
TGTGCCAGCAGCTTAGCCAGCGGGACCGAGCAGTACTTC
CASSLASGTEQYF
>NA|TRBJ2-3|TRBV7-2|TRBD1
TGTGCCAGCAGCACTCAGACAGGGGCCACAGATACGCAGTATTTT
CASSTQTGATDTQYF
>NA|TRBJ2-6|TRBV3-1|NA
TGTGCCAGCAGCCAACGGCGGCAAGCCAACGTCCTGACTTTC
CASSQRRQANVLTF
>NA|TRBJ2-3|TRBV12-3/TRBV12-4|TRBD2
TGTGCCAGCAGTTCAGCCGGACTAGCCTTGCGGACAGATACGCAGTATTTT
CASSSAGLALRTDTQYF
>few|TRBJ2-1|TRBV10-3|NA
TGTGCCATCAGGTACGGTGACAATGAGCAGTTCTTC
CAIRYGDNEQFF
>few|TRBJ1-5|TRBV12-3/TRBV12-4|NA
TGTGCCAGCAGTTTAAGAGGGGACACGCAGCCCCAGCATTTT
CASSLRGDTQPQHF
>few|TRBJ1-1|TRBV4-3|TRBD1
TGCGCCAGCAGCCAACCTGATGGGACAGGGGGAGGTGGGTACACTGAAGCTTTCTTT
CASSQPDGTGGGGYTEAFF
>once|TRBJ1-2|TRBV3-1|NA
TGTGCCAGCAGCTACGGACAGAGGGGATATGGTGGCTACACCTTC
CASSYGQRGYGGYTF
>few|TRBJ2-1|TRBV20-1|TRBD1
TGCAGTGCTAGAGGAGACAGGGTCAATGAGCAGTTCTTC
CSARGDRVNEQFF
>few|TRBJ1-5|TRBV7-8|TRBD1
TGTGCCAGCAGCTCCTCGACAGGGAAACTCTATAGCAATCAGCCCCAGCATTTT
CASSSSTGKLYSNQPQHF
>NA|TRBJ1-2|TRBV7-2|NA
TGTGCCAGCAGCCCAAGCGGGGTCTTAGGGGGCTACACCTTC
CASSPSGVLGGYTF
>once|TRBJ2-1|TRBV7-2|NA
TGTGCCAGCAGCCAGTTCTACAATGAGCAGTTCTTC
CASSQFYNEQFF
>few|TRBJ1-1|TRBV6-4|TRBD1
TGTGCCAGCAAGGGACAGGGTTGGAACACTGAAGCTTTCTTT
CASKGQGWNTEAFF
>few|TRBJ1-6|TRBV3-1|NA
TGTGCCAGCAGCCAAGTACAGGGCGGTAATTCACCCCTCCACTTT
CASSQVQGGNSPLHF
>NA|TRBJ2-3|TRBV5-1|TRBD2
TGCGCCAGCAGCTTTGCGGGGGGGCTGATCTCAGATACGCAGTATTTT
CASSFAGGLISDTQYF